The next 3 T cell receptor beta chains were all read from a single sample in a study of shared clonotypes between healthy human individuals. TCRdb's table, derived via immunoSEQ multiplex PCR, lists solely in-frame clones and lacks some. The sample lists 600,000 or so clones, more than 95% occurring once. Naive-designated CD8 cells lacked CD45RO, were positively enriched for CCR7, and omitted terminally differentiated effector memory CD45RA+ cells. Sequenced: naive CD8+ T cells sorted from blood. The receptors were gathered from a man aged 25 to 40 in good health.

The sample holds one count of this clone. The rearrangement joins TRBV7-9 to TRBJ2-7; D is unresolved. Per germline, CDR1 SEHNR and CDR2 FQNEAQ (reference sequence). The CDR3 length is 12 residues. Between the trimmed V and J ends, which lost 6 bases and 4 bases, there was a span of 10 bases. The CDR3 coding sequence is TGTGCCAGCAGTCTACTCCGGTACGAGCAGTACTTC. This encodes CASSLLRYEQYF.

The chain joins TRBV6-1 to TRBJ2-7; D is ambiguous. CDR1 is MNHNS, CDR2 SASEGT, per germline. V was shortened by 4 bases and J by 0 bases, with 7 bases between the two germline ends. This CDR3 region has 13 residues. This chain's CDR3 is CASSGRSSYEQYF. Here the CDR3 DNA reads TGTGCCAGCAGTGGGCGGAGCTCCTACGAGCAGTACTTC.

V is TRBV5-1 and J is TRBJ2-3; 7 bases map to TRBD1. The CDR3 sequence is 16 residues long. Germline V gives CDR1 SGHRS, CDR2 YFSETQ. Losses at the gene ends were 4 bases for V and 4 bases for J; bases not matched to a gene: 12. The CDR3 sequence: CASSKVGKGASDTQYF. The DNA for the CDR3 is TGCGCCAGCAGCAAAGTCGGGAAGGGGGCATCAGATACGCAGTATTTT. Using reference TRBV5-1 and TRBJ2-3 for the parts outside the CDR3, the full variable domain is KAGVTQTPRYLIKTRGQQVTLSCSPISGHRSVSWYQQTPGQGLQFLFEYFSETQRNKGNFPGRFSGRQFSNSRSEMNVSTLELGDSALYLCASSKVGKGASDTQYFGPGTRLTVL.